This TCR beta chain was recovered during a study of tumor-infiltrating lymphocytes in primary liver carcinoma. Turning to the study itself: Surgery removed the patients' primary liver carcinoma. The five patients, who were men and women, ranged in age from 30 to 69 years.

Blood RNA came from unsorted whole blood; germline DNA was also extracted. Patients were chronically HBV-infected and treatment-naive. Sampling before surgery obtained approximately 3.9 milliliters of peripheral blood. The CDR3 spans 13 residues. The V gene end was trimmed by 9 bases and the J gene end by 6 bases; junction bases not matched to a gene: 4. The germline CDR1 and CDR2 sequences are MNHEY and SVGEGT. Comments on this clonotype: Being one base from a much bigger clone, this may be a read error.

Using a constant-region primer together with ProtoScript II reverse transcriptase, TCR beta cDNA was made from roughly 500 ng of total RNA. Researchers made the TCR beta libraries by running three nested multiplex PCR rounds with slightly modified ARM-PCR. In the first two PCR rounds, TRBV1-TRBV30 forward primers were paired with a C-beta reverse primer, and each round lasted approximately 10 cycles. TCRdb reprocessed the multiplex PCR reads via MiXCR and lists one record per CDR3 protein. Altogether under 200,000 distinct CDR3 sequences are present, almost 65% being singletons, with the ten largest covering roughly 7%.

Sequencing was performed on peripheral blood. The J gene is TRBJ2-1, the V gene TRBV6-2 or TRBV6-3; 11 bases line up with TRBD2. The sequence was collected from a woman aged 60-75 years with primary liver carcinoma and hepatitis B virus infection. This CDR3 is CARTSGSFNEQFF. The DNA of the CDR3 is TGTGCCAGAACTAGCGGGAGTTTCAATGAGCAGTTCTTC.